This T cell receptor (beta chain) was identified during a study of OX40 agonist ivuxolimab in advanced cancers. Study context: Ivuxolimab, an antibody that agonizes OX40 (CD134), was administered to the patients. All patients had ivuxolimab intravenously every 2 weeks at 0.01 to 10 mg/kg. At 65% to 90% male, the cohort had a mean age of around 56 years, ranging from about 20 to 80.

The data were produced by immunoSEQ multiplex PCR, yet TCRdb's version contains in-frame clones alone and is incomplete. The repertoire holds about 61,000 clones, with 83% as singletons. CDR1 is SGHNT and CDR2 is YENEEA in the germline V gene. Deletions cut 1 base from V and 6 bases from J, with 12 bases between. This CDR3 spans 14 amino acids. Specimen: CD4+ or CD8+ T cells sorted from blood, collected in a trial of the OX40 agonist ivuxolimab. This clonotype was sampled from an adult with an advanced solid tumor such as melanoma, head and neck, liver or kidney cancer. The V gene is TRBV11-3, the J gene TRBJ1-1; D remains unclear. The CDR3 is CASSLAGIYAEAFF. The DNA for the CDR3 is TGTGCCAGCAGCTTAGCGGGGATTTACGCTGAAGCTTTCTTT.